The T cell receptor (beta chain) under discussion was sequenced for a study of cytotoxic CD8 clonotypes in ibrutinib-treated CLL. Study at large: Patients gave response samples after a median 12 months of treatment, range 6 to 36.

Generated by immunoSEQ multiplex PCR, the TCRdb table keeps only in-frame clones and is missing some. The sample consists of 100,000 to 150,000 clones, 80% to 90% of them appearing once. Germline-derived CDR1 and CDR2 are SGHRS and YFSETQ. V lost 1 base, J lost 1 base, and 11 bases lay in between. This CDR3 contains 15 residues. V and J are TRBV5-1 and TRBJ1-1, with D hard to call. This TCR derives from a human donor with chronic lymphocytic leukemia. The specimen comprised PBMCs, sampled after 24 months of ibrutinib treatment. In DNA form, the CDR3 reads TGCGCCAGCAGCTTGTTCGGGTGGGAGAACACTGAAGCTTTCTTT. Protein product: CASSLFGWENTEAFF.